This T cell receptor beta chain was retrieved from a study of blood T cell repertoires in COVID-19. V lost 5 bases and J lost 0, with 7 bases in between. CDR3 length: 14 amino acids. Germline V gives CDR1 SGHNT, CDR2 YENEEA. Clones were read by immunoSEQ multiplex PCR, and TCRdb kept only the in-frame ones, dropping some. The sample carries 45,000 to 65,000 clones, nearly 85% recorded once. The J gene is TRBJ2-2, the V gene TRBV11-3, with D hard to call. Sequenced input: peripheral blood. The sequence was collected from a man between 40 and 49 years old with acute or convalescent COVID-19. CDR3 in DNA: TGTGCCAGCAGCCAAGACACGAACACCGGGGAGCTGTTTTTT. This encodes CASSQDTNTGELFF. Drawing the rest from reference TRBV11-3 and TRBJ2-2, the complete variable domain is EAGVVQSPRYKIIEKKQPVAFWCNPISGHNTLYWYLQNLGQGPELLIRYENEEAVDDSQLPKDRFSAERLKGVDSTLKIQPAELGDSAVYLCASSQDTNTGELFFGEGSRLTVL.